This T cell receptor beta chain was identified in a study of blood T cell repertoires in COVID-19. Whole-study context: Sources were T cells, B-cell-depleted T cells, or PBMCs; the material itself was cDNA or gDNA.

This clone has only one observation. Source study methods: Counts of nucleated cells, estimated from reference gene primer amplification, were obtained. This table comes from immunoSEQ multiplex PCR, and its TCRdb copy is limited to in-frame clones, with some not included. Clone size and the V and J calls come from that table; the DNA yielded D and trimming. The sample yields a few hundred thousand clones, more than 65% seen once. The CDR3 consists of 16 residues. The specimen sequenced was peripheral blood. The TCR was taken from a woman between 55 and 75 years old with acute or convalescent COVID-19. The chain recombines TRBV12-2 with TRBJ2-1; the listed D gene, TRBD1, was not tested against the DNA. TRBV12-2 is given as a pseudogene. CDR3 in amino acids: CASRLRGDRLYNEQFF. In DNA, the CDR3 is TGTGCAAGTCGCTTAAGGGGGGACAGGCTTTACAATGAGCAGTTCTTC.